The clone carrying this TCR beta chain was seen a handful of times. Its specificity is unknown. The data were taken from a study of cytotoxic CD8 clonotypes in ibrutinib-treated CLL. In the study overall: Samples had a mean of roughly 280,000 productive templates and 94,082 productive rearrangements. Regarding the study as a whole: Public clonotypes, an uncommon group, contracted or remained stable on treatment.

Depths of 1 in 200,000 to 1 in 1 million T cells were the sequencing target. The protocol was immunoSEQ multiplex PCR, while the TCRdb copy is restricted to in-frame clones and leaves out a portion. The table has some 200,000 clones, just over 70% seen once. This CDR3 is built from 14 residues. Deletions cut 0 bases from V and 4 bases from J, with 10 bases between. Germline V gene data show CDR1 as SGHRS and CDR2 as YFSETQ. About 2 micrograms of genomic DNA, which was extracted from cryopreserved PBMCs, served as the material used for the TCR beta libraries. The rearrangement uses TRBV5-1 and TRBJ1-2, with D maybe TRBD1 (5 bases). The TCR comes from a human donor with chronic lymphocytic leukemia. Sample: PBMCs, taken after 12 months of ibrutinib treatment. The CDR3 reads CASSLGGDLYGYTF. DNA for the CDR3: TGCGCCAGCAGCTTGGGAGGGGACCTCTATGGCTACACCTTC.